A single sample gave rise to the 31 T cell receptor beta chains below, sequenced in a study of spatial heterogeneity in lung cancer. Regarding the study as a whole: For expanded intratumoral alpha and beta TCRs, counts tracked tumor mutation counts.

One entry per CDR3 protein results from TCRdb running MiXCR on the 5' RACE reads. The sample records around 20,000 distinct CDR3 sequences, around a tenth being singletons. As to time point: sample taken at primary tumor resection. For these TCRs, the target antigens are not known. Sample: lung tumor tissue, taken at surgery. Receptors were obtained from a female donor with early-stage non-small cell lung cancer.

In the case of this clonotype: Since the library was made to target alpha chains, this beta chain is a stray read and its abundance is not meaningful. The chain employs TRBV20-1 and TRBJ2-3, with D perhaps TRBD2 (5 bases). Trimming removed 6 bases at V and 1 base at J, with 14 bases between. This CDR3 has 14 residues. Germline-derived CDR1 and CDR2 are DFQATT and SNEGSKA (reference sequence). CDR3 DNA: TGCAGTGCCGACAACGCGGGCGGCACAGATACGCAGTATTTT. Translation gives CSADNAGGTDTQYF.

This clonotype was counted only a few times. This beta chain is an off-target read within a library intended for alpha chains, so its frequency means little. V usage is TRBV12-5 and J usage is TRBJ2-1; the D is unclear. CDR3 length: 13 residues. The V gene lost 5 bases and the J gene lost 7 bases, with 12 bases spanning the gap. Germline lookup yields CDR1 LGHNT and CDR2 FRNRAP. CDR3 in amino acids: CASGPPRGNEQFF. The CDR3 region has the DNA TGTGCTAGTGGTCCCCCTCGAGGTAATGAGCAGTTCTTC.

In regard to this clonotype: Within a library made for alpha chains, this beta chain is off target, and its count is uninformative. Here the CDR3 reads CASSPGMTEGRFNSPLHF. The CDR3 DNA sequence: TGCGCCAGCAGCCCTGGGATGACGGAGGGACGGTTCAATTCACCCCTCCACTTT. The J gene is TRBJ1-6, the V gene TRBV5-1, with D perhaps TRBD1 (5 bases). V lost 4 bases to trimming and J lost 7 bases, with 24 bases between them. Germline V CDR1 and CDR2: SGHRS, YFSETQ. The CDR3 has 18 residues.

At least ten counts were recorded for this clonotype. This beta chain came through as a stray read in a library set up for alpha chains, and its size says little. CDR3 region: CASSLPPTGTGYEQYF. The CDR3 DNA reads TGTGCCAGCAGTTTACCACCCACAGGGACTGGCTACGAGCAGTACTTC. V gene TRBV28 combines with J gene TRBJ2-7; D tentatively reads TRBD1 or TRBD2 (6 bases each). This CDR3 is 16 amino acids long. V gave up 2 bases and J gave up 3 bases, with 17 bases separating them. Germline V gene sequence: CDR1 MDHEN, CDR2 SYDVKM.

On this clonotype: A much bigger clone sits one base away, suggesting this may be a read error. As an off-target read in a library built for alpha chains, this beta chain has a frequency of little significance. CDR3 protein: CASRAQGYSGNTTYF. Written as DNA, the CDR3 is TGTGCCAGCAGAGCTCAGGGCTACTCTGGAAACACCACATATTTT. The rearrangement joins TRBV28 to TRBJ1-3; possible D gene TRBD1, 5 bases. Germline CDR1 MDHEN, CDR2 SYDVKM. The CDR3 is 15 amino acids.

Points on this clonotype: A read error is possible here, since a much larger clone lies one base away. The library was prepared for alpha chains; this beta chain is a stray read, so its frequency means little. The rearrangement links TRBV9 to TRBJ2-3; perhaps TRBD2 as D (5 bases). CDR3 length: 15 residues. Germline assignment: CDR1 SGDLS and CDR2 YYNGEE. The CDR3 loop is CAGSVERWPRDTQYF. CDR3 bases: TGTGCCGGCAGCGTAGAGCGGTGGCCCCGGGATACGCAGTATTTT.

This clonotype was observed many times. This beta chain is a stray read from a library made for alpha chains; its abundance is not meaningful. The V call is TRBV6-5, the J call TRBJ1-1, with D uncertain. There are 14 residues in the CDR3. Trimming took off 6 bases at V and 0 bases at J, with 11 bases between the two ends. Germline CDR1 MNHEY, CDR2 SVGAGI. The CDR3 region is CASSAGRLNTEAFF. For the CDR3, the DNA is TGTGCCAGCAGCGCCGGGAGGCTGAACACTGAAGCTTTCTTT.

This clonotype was seen a few times. This beta chain is off target for a library built for alpha chains, so its abundance means little. The chain couples TRBV7-9 to TRBJ2-6; D might be TRBD1 (5 bases). CDR3 length equals 17 residues. Trimming removed 0 bases at V and 0 bases at J, with 9 bases between. The germline CDR1 and CDR2 sequences are SEHNR and FQNEAQ (reference sequence). As DNA, the CDR3 is TGTGCCAGCAGCTTAGCTGGACACCCCTCTGGGGCCAACGTCCTGACTTTC. It yields the protein CASSLAGHPSGANVLTF.

This clonotype is medium-sized by share. As an off-target read in a library built for alpha chains, this beta chain has a frequency of little significance. This chain links TRBV24-1 with TRBJ2-5; 12 bases are shared with TRBD2. CDR1 and CDR2 from the germline V gene are KGHDR and SFDVKD. Germline trimming cut 4 bases from V and 9 bases from J; bases unmatched to any gene: 14. The CDR3 length is 17 residues. The CDR3 DNA reads as TGTGCCACCAGTGAAAAGCGACTAGCGGGGGCCCCGCTGGCCCAGTACTTC. It yields the protein CATSEKRLAGAPLAQYF.

This clonotype was seen more than once but under ten times. This beta chain lies outside the target of a library built for alpha chains; its clone size means little. The chain joins TRBV29-1 to TRBJ1-4, with a possible D match to TRBD1 (6 bases). Trimming stripped 6 bases from V and 2 bases from J, with 19 bases between. Germline V gives CDR1 SQVTM, CDR2 ANQGSEA. The CDR3 consists of 16 residues. CDR3 sequence reads: CSVAGQGSTTNEKLFF. DNA of the CDR3: TGCAGCGTGGCCGGGCAGGGGAGTACGACTAATGAAAAACTGTTTTTT.

This clonotype has a count of ten or more. The size of this beta chain means little, since it is a stray read in a library made for alpha chains. This rearrangement joins TRBV7-3 to TRBJ2-7; D remains unclear. Trimming left V 2 bases short and J 1 base short, with 12 bases between. This CDR3 is built from 15 residues. CDR1 SGHTA and CDR2 FQGTGA come from the germline V gene. In DNA form, the CDR3 reads TGTGCCAGCAGCTTAGGACGGATGGAATCCTACGAGCAGTACTTC. As protein: CASSLGRMESYEQYF. Full variable domain (rest looked up from reference TRBV7-3 and TRBJ2-7): GAGVSQTPSNKVTEKGKYVELRCDPISGHTALYWYRQSLGQGPEFLIYFQGTGAADDSGLPNDRFFAVRPEGSVSTLKIQRTERGDSAVYLCASSLGRMESYEQYFGPGTRLTVT.

This clonotype was seen a handful of times. Within a library made for alpha chains, this beta chain is off target, and its count is uninformative. The chain links TRBV27 to TRBJ1-1; no clear D. Trimming stripped 8 bases from V and 7 bases from J, with 14 bases between. In germline, CDR1 is MNHEY, CDR2 SMNVEV (reference sequence). The CDR3 covers 12 residues. CDR3 sequence: CASRRQGLEAFF. CDR3 DNA sequence: TGTGCCAGCCGCCGGCAAGGGCTTGAAGCTTTCTTT.

This clonotype has only a few counts. Within a library made for alpha chains, this beta chain is off target, and its count is uninformative. The genes are TRBV9 and TRBJ2-1; no clear D. This CDR3 has 12 amino acids. The ends were cut back, 7 bases at V and 6 bases at J, with 11 bases in the middle. Germline V gene sequence: CDR1 SGDLS, CDR2 YYNGEE. The CDR3, as DNA: TGTGCCAGCGGCGGAGTCCTCAATGAGCAGTTCTTC. The encoded protein is CASGGVLNEQFF.

Turning to this clonotype: This beta chain appears as a stray read in a library generated for alpha chains; its size is not informative. The V call is TRBV7-8, the J call TRBJ2-1; maybe TRBD2 (7 bases). Looked up from germline, CDR1 is SGHVS and CDR2 is FQNEAQ. The V end lost 5 bases, the J end lost 8 bases, and 19 bases lay between the germline ends. The CDR3 totals 15 residues. CDR3 nucleotides: TGTGCCAGCAGCCCCAGGGGAGGGACCAGCGATGAGCAGTTCTTC. The encoded protein is CASSPRGGTSDEQFF.

This clonotype occurred many times. In a library made to pick up alpha chains, this beta chain is a stray read with a size that means little. V usage is TRBV18 and J usage is TRBJ2-5; unclear D gene. The V gene lost 3 bases and the J gene lost 1 base, with 9 bases spanning the gap. CDR3 size: 14 residues. In germline, CDR1 is KGHSH, CDR2 LQKENI. The CDR3 protein is CASSPPGPQETQYF. The CDR3, as DNA: TGTGCCAGCTCACCCCCCGGGCCCCAAGAGACCCAGTACTTC.

Many counts were recorded for this clonotype. As an off-target read in a library built for alpha chains, this beta chain has a frequency of little significance. The gene calls are TRBV10-1 and TRBJ1-1; a weak D match, TRBD1 (5 bases). Germline lookup yields CDR1 WNHNN and CDR2 SYGVQD (reference sequence). Trimming cost V 6 bases and J 1 base, with 9 bases left between them. CDR3 size: 13 residues. The CDR3 sequence is CASSRGQNTEAFF. The CDR3 coding sequence is TGCGCCAGCAGCCGCGGACAGAACACTGAAGCTTTCTTT.

A few counts support this clonotype. Being off target in a library aimed at alpha chains, this beta chain has a size of little meaning. This chain connects TRBV14 to TRBJ2-1; 8 positions agree with TRBD1. This CDR3 contains 13 residues. V shed 2 bases and J 7 bases; nucleotides not matched to a gene: 1. Germline lookup yields CDR1 SGHDN and CDR2 FVKESK. The CDR3 is CASSQYRGNEQFF. The CDR3 DNA reads as TGTGCCAGCAGCCAATACAGGGGGAATGAGCAGTTCTTC.

Ten or more counts support this clonotype. This beta chain is a stray read from a library made for alpha chains; its abundance is not meaningful. The chain links TRBV12-3 or TRBV12-4 to TRBJ1-5, with D perhaps matching TRBD1 (5 bases). V lost 7 bases, J lost 1 base, and 11 bases lay in between. This CDR3 spans 14 amino acids. DNA of the CDR3: TGTGCCAGCAACACTGGGGGAAGCAATCAGCCCCAGCATTTT. Protein product: CASNTGGSNQPQHF.

In this sample, this clonotype is medium-sized. In a library made to pick up alpha chains, this beta chain is a stray read with a size that means little. The V and J genes are TRBV6-1 and TRBJ2-7, with 8 bases fitting TRBD2. Germline V gene lookup returns CDR1 MNHNS and CDR2 SASEGT. Trimming cost V 6 bases and J 6 bases; bases outside gene matches: 16. This CDR3 has 16 residues. CDR3 bases: TGTGCCAGCAGCCCAAGCCTGGGACTAGGGCCTGCCGAGCAGTACTTC. This encodes CASSPSLGLGPAEQYF.

This clonotype was observed at least ten times. A library made for alpha chains picked up this beta chain off target, so its size means little. V usage is TRBV20-1 and J usage is TRBJ2-3, with 8 bases that match TRBD2. The germline CDR1 and CDR2 sequences are DFQATT and SNEGSKA (reference sequence). After removal of 2 bases from V and 6 bases from J, the junction contained 4 bases not matched to a gene. This CDR3 contains 13 residues. The CDR3 reads CSARRGGSDTQYF. CDR3 coding DNA: TGCAGTGCTAGACGGGGGGGCAGTGATACGCAGTATTTT.

Ten or more counts support this clonotype. This beta chain lies outside the target of a library built for alpha chains; its clone size means little. The rearrangement joins TRBV7-3 to TRBJ2-5, with no clear D. Germline V gene sequence: CDR1 SGHTA, CDR2 FQGTGA. The CDR3 extends over 13 amino acids. V was trimmed by 5 bases and J by 5 bases, leaving 12 bases between them. The CDR3 protein is CASSRDPLETQYF. The CDR3 region has the DNA TGTGCCAGCAGCCGAGATCCTTTGGAGACCCAGTACTTC.

Notes on this clonotype: Because the library targeted alpha chains, this beta chain is an off-target read whose size means little. V is TRBV5-1 and J is TRBJ2-1, with D perhaps matching TRBD2 (6 bases). Trimming left V 0 bases short and J 5 bases short, with 9 bases between. This CDR3 contains 14 residues. Germline CDR1 reads SGHRS; CDR2 reads YFSETQ. CDR3 amino acids: CASSLDSGNNEQFF. In DNA form, the CDR3 reads TGCGCCAGCAGCTTGGATAGCGGCAACAATGAGCAGTTCTTC.

Worth noting for this clonotype: This beta chain is off target for a library built for alpha chains, so its abundance means little. The rearrangement links TRBV2 to TRBJ1-1; D not resolved. CDR3 size: 13 residues. Deletions cut 7 bases from V and 6 bases from J, with 15 bases between. CDR1 and CDR2 from the germline V gene are SNHLY and FYNNEI. The CDR3 region is CASTRGSIAEAFF. The DNA for the CDR3 is TGTGCCAGCACCCGGGGATCAATAGCTGAAGCTTTCTTT.

This clonotype was detected ten times or more. With the library built for alpha chains, this beta chain is off target and its frequency is not meaningful. J is TRBJ2-5 and V is TRBV4-3; D call uncertain. Germline-derived CDR1 and CDR2 are LGHNA and YSLEER. V gave up 1 base and J gave up 5 bases, with 14 bases separating them. CDR3 length: 15 residues. CDR3: CASSQANGPRETQYF. CDR3 bases: TGCGCCAGCAGCCAAGCGAATGGCCCGCGGGAGACCCAGTACTTC.

Within the sample, this clonotype is medium-sized. This beta chain is an off-target read within a library intended for alpha chains, so its frequency means little. The V and J genes are TRBV2 and TRBJ2-1; 7 positions match TRBD1. The length of the CDR3 is 14 residues. Germline V gene lookup returns CDR1 SNHLY and CDR2 FYNNEI. With 10 bases clipped from V and 0 bases from J, the junction kept 6 bases outside the gene matches. The CDR3 loop reads CATTGQSSYNEQFF. The CDR3, as DNA: TGTGCCACCACGGGACAGAGCTCCTACAATGAGCAGTTCTTC. The full variable domain, its missing parts supplied by reference TRBV2 and TRBJ2-1, is EPEVTQTPSHQVTQMGQEVILRCVPISNHLYFYWYRQILGQKVEFLVSFYNNEISEKSEIFDDQFSVERPDGSNFTLKIRSTKLEDSAMYFCATTGQSSYNEQFFGPGTRLTVL.

This clonotype was counted many times. This beta chain is a stray sequence in a library constructed for alpha chains; its clone size is not meaningful. The chain joins TRBV7-2 to TRBJ2-7, with D perhaps matching TRBD2 (5 bases). This CDR3 spans 15 amino acids. Per the germline V gene, CDR1 is SGHTA and CDR2 is FQGNSA. V was cut by 5 bases and J by 3 bases, with 17 bases left in between. CDR3 loop: CASSQDPQRSYEQYF. The CDR3, as DNA: TGTGCCAGCAGCCAGGACCCCCAGCGGAGCTACGAGCAGTACTTC. Drawing the rest from reference TRBV7-2 and TRBJ2-7, the complete variable domain is GAGVSQSPSNKVTEKGKDVELRCDPISGHTALYWYRQSLGQGLEFLIYFQGNSAPDKSGLPSDRFSAERTGGSVSTLTIQRTQQEDSAVYLCASSQDPQRSYEQYFGPGTRLTVT.

This clonotype was counted at least ten times. Since it is a stray read in a library aimed at alpha chains, this beta chain has a size that is not meaningful. The V and J genes are TRBV18 and TRBJ2-7, with a possible D match to TRBD2 (5 bases). CDR3 size: 14 residues. Trimming removed 0 bases at V and 0 bases at J, with 6 bases between. Germline V gene data show CDR1 as KGHSH and CDR2 as LQKENI. The CDR3 nucleotides are TGTGCCAGCTCACCACCCGGGAACTCCTACGAGCAGTACTTC. It specifies CASSPPGNSYEQYF.

This clonotype occurred many times. Since the library was made to target alpha chains, this beta chain is a stray read and its abundance is not meaningful. V gene TRBV7-8 combines with J gene TRBJ2-1; 9 nucleotides agree with TRBD2. CDR3 length: 16 residues. The V gene end was trimmed by 4 bases and the J gene end by 5 bases; junction bases not matched to a gene: 9. Germline V lookup: CDR1 SGHVS, CDR2 FQNEAQ. As DNA, the CDR3 is TGTGCCAGCAGCTCCATAAGCGGGGGGCGTCACAATGAGCAGTTCTTC. The encoded protein is CASSSISGGRHNEQFF.

There are many counts of this clonotype. Being off target in a library aimed at alpha chains, this beta chain has a size of little meaning. The genes are TRBV12-3 or TRBV12-4 and TRBJ2-2; D is possibly TRBD1 (6 bases). This CDR3 is 15 amino acids long. V gave up 6 bases and J gave up 0 bases, with 11 bases separating them. In DNA, the CDR3 is TGTGCCAGCAGGAGACAGGCCACGAACACCGGGGAGCTGTTTTTT. It is translated as CASRRQATNTGELFF.

For this clonotype: Little can be read into the size of this beta chain, an off-target read in a library designed for alpha chains. This rearrangement joins TRBV6-2 or TRBV6-3 to TRBJ1-2; 9 bases fit TRBD1. Per the germline V gene, CDR1 is MNHEY and CDR2 is SVGEGT. After removal of 5 bases from V and 7 bases from J, the junction contained 8 bases not matched to a gene. The CDR3 sequence is 14 residues long. The CDR3 region has the DNA TGTGCCAGCAGTCCGCCGGGGACAGGGTTTGGCTACACCTTC. This codes for CASSPPGTGFGYTF.

This clonotype was counted at least ten times. This beta chain was picked up by a library intended for alpha chains and is off target, so its count carries little meaning. In DNA, the CDR3 is TGTGCCAGCAGGGGGACAGGCAATCAGCCCCAGCATTTT. Translating gives CASRGTGNQPQHF. V gene TRBV12-3 or TRBV12-4 combines with J gene TRBJ1-5, with 7 bases identical to TRBD1. J gave up 2 bases and V 6 bases, and 1 base lay outside the gene matches. This CDR3 is built from 13 residues.